This T cell receptor beta chain was captured in a study of T cell responses to AZD1222 COVID-19 vaccine. Only in-frame clones appear in the TCRdb table, and some are missing; sequencing was by immunoSEQ multiplex PCR. This table holds around 120,000 clones, around 88% found once. General study findings and limits: Two doses of AZD1222 preceded a rise in Spike-specific TCR breadth and depth. Per reports, nearly half of all spike-specific TCRs target regions that are unmutated in variants. Vaccine-associated CD4 TCRs spanned spike, dominant at 160-218 and 743-854.

About this clone: Its antigen is unknown.

The CDR3 is made up of 12 amino acids. V lost 5 bases and J 8 bases, leaving 12 bases between the germline ends. The input for sequencing was peripheral blood, taken on day 0 of AZD1222 vaccination. The sequence derives from an adult in good health. The J gene is TRBJ1-2, the V gene TRBV12-3 or TRBV12-4; D uncertain. The CDR3 region is CASSPGLGGYTF. CDR3 in DNA: TGTGCCAGCAGTCCCGGACTGGGGGGCTACACCTTC.